This is a list of T cell receptor beta chains from one sample in a study of siplizumab effects on memory and regulatory T cells. The protocol was immunoSEQ multiplex PCR, while the TCRdb copy is restricted to in-frame clones and leaves out a portion. The table shows some 100,000 clones, with 94% occurring only once. Sequenced material: Tregs sorted from blood. These receptors all come from a human donor in good health. The CDR3 runs from the conserved cysteine through the conserved F or W. The order of the fields is clone size, CDR3 length, V gene, D gene, J gene, CDR3 DNA, CDR3 protein. D genes are given only for firm matches. For some rows the clone size is stated as once, few or many, or as a class when expanded; others skip it.

size: -; length: 16; V: TRBV27; D: -; J: TRBJ2-3; DNA: TGTGCCAGCAGTTTATCGAGACGGATAGCCACAGATACGCAGTATTTT; CDR3: CASSLSRRIATDTQYF
size: -; length: 13; V: TRBV25-1; D: -; J: TRBJ1-2; DNA: TGTGCCAGCAGTGAACCCAGGGAAAGAGGCTACACCTTC; CDR3: CASSEPRERGYTF
size: -; length: 15; V: TRBV10-3; D: TRBD2; J: TRBJ2-2; DNA: TGTGCCATCAGGTGGGGACTAGCGGTCACCGGGGAGCTGTTTTTT; CDR3: CAIRWGLAVTGELFF
size: -; length: 14; V: TRBV7-9; D: -; J: TRBJ1-2; DNA: TGTGCCAGCAGTCGAGACACAGTTAACTATGGCTACACCTTC; CDR3: CASSRDTVNYGYTF
size: -; length: 12; V: TRBV7-9; D: -; J: TRBJ2-7; DNA: TGTGCCAGCAGCCGGGATCTCTACGAGCAGTACTTC; CDR3: CASSRDLYEQYF
size: -; length: 17; V: TRBV5-1; D: TRBD2; J: TRBJ2-1; DNA: TGCGCCAGCAGCTCCAAAGGGACTAGCGGGAGAAGGAATGAGCAGTTCTTC; CDR3: CASSSKGTSGRRNEQFF
size: -; length: 16; V: TRBV18; D: TRBD2; J: TRBJ2-7; DNA: TGTGCCAGCTCACCGGTCACTAGCGGGAGTACCTACGAGCAGTACTTC; CDR3: CASSPVTSGSTYEQYF
size: -; length: 17; V: TRBV19; D: -; J: TRBJ1-2; DNA: TGTGCCAGTAGTATAGGGTGGGGACGGAGAAGGGACTATGGCTACACCTTC; CDR3: CASSIGWGRRRDYGYTF
size: -; length: 14; V: TRBV6-6; D: -; J: TRBJ2-3; DNA: TGTGCCAGCACCCCGGTCGGAAGGTGGGATACGCAGTATTTT; CDR3: CASTPVGRWDTQYF
size: -; length: 19; V: TRBV27; D: TRBD2; J: TRBJ2-7; DNA: TGTGCCAGCAGACAAATGCGTCCGGGACTAGCGGGATTTCACTACGAGCAGTACTTC; CDR3: CASRQMRPGLAGFHYEQYF
size: -; length: 13; V: TRBV19; D: -; J: TRBJ1-2; DNA: TGTGCCAGTAGACCAAAACGCAGGGATGGCTACACCTTC; CDR3: CASRPKRRDGYTF
size: -; length: 15; V: TRBV19; D: -; J: TRBJ2-6; DNA: TGTGCCAGTAGTATCTTGGGACCTGGGGCCAACGTCCTGACTTTC; CDR3: CASSILGPGANVLTF
size: few; length: 13; V: TRBV7-9; D: TRBD1; J: TRBJ2-7; DNA: TGTGCCAGCAGCCGGCGACAGGGGAACGAGCAGTACTTC; CDR3: CASSRRQGNEQYF
size: -; length: 14; V: TRBV15; D: TRBD2; J: TRBJ2-7; DNA: TGTGCCACCAGGAGTAGCGGGAGCTCCTACGAGCAGTACTTC; CDR3: CATRSSGSSYEQYF
size: -; length: 14; V: TRBV27; D: -; J: TRBJ2-2; DNA: TGTGCCAGCAGACCCGACAGCAACACCGGGGAGCTGTTTTTT; CDR3: CASRPDSNTGELFF
size: -; length: 9; V: TRBV27; D: -; J: TRBJ2-1; DNA: TGTGCCAGGGCCGATGAGCAGTTCTTC; CDR3: CARADEQFF
size: -; length: 17; V: TRBV6-4; D: -; J: TRBJ2-5; DNA: TGTGCCAGCAGTGACCTCGGGAGTGGGACAGCCCAAGAGACCCAGTACTTC; CDR3: CASSDLGSGTAQETQYF
size: -; length: 14; V: TRBV9; D: TRBD1; J: TRBJ2-7; DNA: TGTGCCAGCAGCGTCGGGACAGGATGGTACGAGCAGTACTTC; CDR3: CASSVGTGWYEQYF
size: -; length: 15; V: TRBV7-9; D: TRBD1; J: TRBJ1-4; DNA: TGTGCCAGCAGCTCCCGGACAGGACATAATGAAAAACTGTTTTTT; CDR3: CASSSRTGHNEKLFF
size: -; length: 14; V: TRBV5-1; D: TRBD1; J: TRBJ1-2; DNA: TGCGCCAGCAGCTGGGGCGACAGGGGAGTCGGCTACACCTTC; CDR3: CASSWGDRGVGYTF
size: -; length: 16; V: TRBV5-1; D: -; J: TRBJ2-3; DNA: TGCGCCAGCAGCTTGGGGTCCGCTCCTAGCACAGATACGCAGTATTTT; CDR3: CASSLGSAPSTDTQYF
size: -; length: 11; V: TRBV29-1; D: -; J: TRBJ2-7; DNA: TGCAGCGTTGGTTCCGGCTACGAGCAGTACTTC; CDR3: CSVGSGYEQYF
size: -; length: 14; V: TRBV5-1; D: -; J: TRBJ2-2; DNA: TGCGCCAGCAGCTTCACAGGGAACACCGGGGAGCTGTTTTTT; CDR3: CASSFTGNTGELFF
size: -; length: 15; V: TRBV9; D: -; J: TRBJ1-2; DNA: TGTGCCAGCAGCGTAGGGCCGGGAAGCAGCTATGGCTACACCTTC; CDR3: CASSVGPGSSYGYTF
size: -; length: 12; V: TRBV6-6; D: -; J: TRBJ1-4; DNA: TGTGCCAGCAGTTACTCAGGTTTAGGACTGTTTTTT; CDR3: CASSYSGLGLFF
size: -; length: 17; V: TRBV7-9; D: TRBD1; J: TRBJ1-1; DNA: TGTGCCAGCAGGCCCGGGACAGGGGGTGGACTTACGGGTGAAGCTTTCTTT; CDR3: CASRPGTGGGLTGEAFF
size: -; length: 16; V: TRBV5-6; D: -; J: TRBJ2-3; DNA: TGTGCCAGCAGCTTGGTGGGGGGACCTAGCACAGATACGCAGTATTTT; CDR3: CASSLVGGPSTDTQYF
size: -; length: 16; V: TRBV19; D: TRBD2; J: TRBJ2-3; DNA: TGTGCCAGTAGTGCTCCCTCGGCTAGCGGAACAGATACGCAGTATTTT; CDR3: CASSAPSASGTDTQYF
size: -; length: 13; V: TRBV28; D: -; J: TRBJ1-2; DNA: TGTGCCAGCAAAAAGGGGGGGGTCTATGGCTACACCTTC; CDR3: CASKKGGVYGYTF
size: few; length: 15; V: TRBV5-8; D: -; J: TRBJ1-2; DNA: TGTGCCAGCAGCTTCAACAGGCTAGCTAACTATGGCTACACCTTC; CDR3: CASSFNRLANYGYTF